The 28 T cell receptor beta chains reported below all come from one sample, sequenced in a study of shared clonotypes between healthy human individuals. In the naive CD8 group, cells lacked CD45RO and were positively selected for CCR7, so terminally differentiated effector memory CD45RA+ cells were left out. TCRdb's table, derived via immunoSEQ multiplex PCR, lists solely in-frame clones and lacks some. The data show hundreds of thousands of clones, approximately 96% seen once. The source material was naive CD8+ T cells sorted from blood. Receptors originate from a woman aged 30 to 39 in good health.

The V call is TRBV19, the J call TRBJ2-2; no reliable D call. The germline V gene has CDR1 LNHDA and CDR2 SQIVND (reference sequence). Trimming left V 11 bases short and J 5 bases short, with 12 bases between. The CDR3 is 12 amino acids. The CDR3 region has the DNA TGTGCCTCGAAAAAGGGAACCGGGGAGCTGTTTTTT. Amino acids: CASKKGTGELFF.

The V gene is TRBV11-2, the J gene TRBJ2-2; D is undetermined. Looked up from germline, CDR1 is SGHAT and CDR2 is FQNNGV. The CDR3 extends over 14 amino acids. Between the trimmed V and J ends, which lost 3 bases and 2 bases, there was a span of 7 bases. The CDR3 DNA sequence: TGTGCCAGCAGCTTTATGGGAAACACCGGGGAGCTGTTTTTT. It encodes CASSFMGNTGELFF.

J is TRBJ2-2 and V is TRBV5-6; no firm D call. Trimming removed 0 bases from V and 2 bases from J, with 5 bases in between. This CDR3 has 14 amino acids. Germline V gives CDR1 SGHDT, CDR2 YYEEEE. This CDR3 reads CASSLGSNTGELFF. CDR3 DNA sequence: TGTGCCAGCAGCTTGGGATCCAACACCGGGGAGCTGTTTTTT.

A few counts support this clone. This chain links TRBV29-1 with TRBJ1-2; TRBD1 matches 8 bases. The J segment lost 4 bases and the V segment lost 0 bases, leaving 10 bases of the junction unmatched. The CDR3 runs 16 residues. In germline, CDR1 is SQVTM, CDR2 ANQGSEA. The CDR3 nucleotides are TGCAGCGTTGAAGACCGCCGGACAGGGTTTCCCTATGGCTACACCTTC. Its protein product is CSVEDRRTGFPYGYTF.

The V and J genes are TRBV27 and TRBJ2-3; 8 bases align to TRBD2. The CDR3 is made up of 15 amino acids. CDR1 is MNHEY and CDR2 is SMNVEV in the germline V gene (reference sequence). With 2 bases clipped from V and 2 bases from J, the junction kept 3 bases outside the gene matches. The CDR3 spells CASSLGAGVTDTQYF. DNA for the CDR3: TGTGCCAGCAGTTTAGGAGCGGGAGTCACAGATACGCAGTATTTT.

The chain links TRBV28 to TRBJ2-1; 8 bases fit TRBD2. V lost 6 bases, J lost 7 bases, and 11 bases stayed unmatched. The length of the CDR3 is 15 residues. Germline values: CDR1 MDHEN, CDR2 SYDVKM. In nucleotides, the CDR3 is TGTGCCAGCAGCCCCACGGGAGGGCCTTGGAATGAGCAGTTCTTC. It is translated as CASSPTGGPWNEQFF.

The gene calls are TRBV7-9 and TRBJ2-1; no clear D gene. CDR1 and CDR2 from the germline V gene are SEHNR and FQNEAQ (reference sequence). The CDR3 length is 16 residues. Trimming took 4 bases from V and 6 from J, leaving 19 bases between them. Written as DNA, the CDR3 is TGTGCCAGCAGCTCCCCGGGTGGATCGACCTCCAATGAGCAGTTCTTC. It is translated as CASSSPGGSTSNEQFF.

The gene calls are TRBV19 and TRBJ1-5, with D possibly matching TRBD1 (5 bases). The CDR3 is 15 residues long. The ends were cut back, 2 bases at V and 5 bases at J, with 13 bases in the middle. Germline CDR1 reads LNHDA; CDR2 reads SQIVND (reference sequence). The CDR3 spells CASSIWAREDQPQHF. CDR3 in DNA: TGTGCCAGTAGTATATGGGCCAGGGAGGATCAGCCCCAGCATTTT.

This chain joins TRBV27 and TRBJ1-4; 8 bases agree with TRBD1. Trimming at V came to 6 bases and at J to 5 bases, leaving 8 bases not matched to a gene. In germline, CDR1 is MNHEY, CDR2 SMNVEV (reference sequence). CDR3 length: 15 amino acids. CDR3 DNA sequence: TGTGCCAGCAGGCAAAGACAGGGGTCAAATGAAAAACTGTTTTTT. Translated, it gives CASRQRQGSNEKLFF.

The chain uses TRBV11-2 and TRBJ2-1; D gene unclear. CDR3 length equals 12 residues. Between the trimmed V and J ends, which lost 3 bases and 12 bases, there was a span of 12 bases. The V gene's germline CDR1 is SGHAT and CDR2 FQNNGV. The CDR3 spells CASSLSQGSQFF. The CDR3 DNA sequence: TGTGCCAGCAGCTTGTCTCAAGGGTCGCAGTTCTTC.

This chain uses TRBV16 with TRBJ1-2; no definite D call. Germline loops: CDR1 KGHSY, CDR2 FQNENV. This CDR3 is built from 13 residues. Trimming took off 0 bases at V and 7 bases at J, with 9 bases between the two ends. The CDR3 sequence is CASSQSLQFGYTF. DNA of the CDR3: TGTGCCAGCAGCCAATCCTTACAGTTTGGCTACACCTTC.

V usage is TRBV21-1 and J usage is TRBJ2-7; TRBD1, the table's D call, lacks a check against the DNA. TRBV21-1 is marked as a pseudogene. The CDR3 is 16 residues long. The CDR3 DNA follows: TGTGCCAGCAGCACGAGCCGACAGGGGAAGAACTACGAGCAGTACTTC. Protein: CASSTSRQGKNYEQYF.

This chain uses TRBV9 with TRBJ2-3, with D possibly matching TRBD2 (5 bases). V lost 4 bases and J 3 bases, leaving 9 bases between the germline ends. The germline V gene has CDR1 SGDLS and CDR2 YYNGEE. The CDR3 spans 13 residues. The CDR3, as DNA: TGTGCCAGCAGCTTCGGACTGACAGATACGCAGTATTTT. Translation: CASSFGLTDTQYF. The full variable domain, completed using reference TRBV9 and TRBJ2-3, is DSGVTQTPKHLITATGQRVTLRCSPRSGDLSVYWYQQSLDQGLQFLIQYYNGEERAKGNILERFSAQQFPDLHSELNLSSLELGDSALYFCASSFGLTDTQYFGPGTRLTVL.

This chain connects TRBV5-6 to TRBJ2-2; TRBD2 matches at 10 bases. V shed 0 bases, J shed 5 bases, and the junction held 13 bases outside the gene matches. Germline lookup yields CDR1 SGHDT and CDR2 YYEEEE. The CDR3 is made up of 19 amino acids. The CDR3 loop is CASSLASSGRATVTGELFF. The CDR3 DNA is TGTGCCAGCAGCTTGGCTTCAAGCGGGAGGGCCACGGTTACCGGGGAGCTGTTTTTT.

The rearrangement uses TRBV28 and TRBJ2-7, with 7 bases matching TRBD2. After removal of 5 bases from V and 3 bases from J, the junction contained 13 bases not matched to a gene. The CDR3 contains 16 residues. Germline V gene data show CDR1 as MDHEN and CDR2 as SYDVKM. CDR3 residues: CASSPRSGTLGYEQYF. DNA of the CDR3: TGTGCCAGCAGTCCGCGGAGCGGGACCTTGGGCTACGAGCAGTACTTC.

The chain couples TRBV7-9 to TRBJ2-5; 7 nucleotides match TRBD1. In germline, CDR1 is SEHNR, CDR2 FQNEAQ (reference sequence). The CDR3 is 14 residues long. V lost 5 bases, J lost 3 bases, and 6 bases stayed unmatched. This CDR3 is CASSITGTEETQYF. The DNA for the CDR3 is TGTGCCAGCAGCATAACCGGGACAGAAGAGACCCAGTACTTC.

Concerning this clone: Because the CDR3's place on the DNA is in doubt, the DNA is left out and the CDR3 is given as listed by TCRdb. This chain connects TRBV12-5 to TRBJ1-1; the D call TRBD1 from the table was never checked on the DNA. The CDR3 extends over 16 residues, inclusive of both ends. Germline CDR1 is LGHNT and CDR2 is FRNRAP. CDR3 sequence reads: CASGLGMGQGIAEAFF.

V usage is TRBV18 and J usage is TRBJ2-1, with 10 bases matching TRBD2. Germline values: CDR1 KGHSH, CDR2 LQKENI. The CDR3 spans 16 residues. V lost 6 bases, J lost 6 bases, and 11 bases stayed unmatched. Written as DNA, the CDR3 is TGTGCCAGCTCTCCCACAAGCGGGAGGGACGGCAATGAGCAGTTCTTC. It codes for CASSPTSGRDGNEQFF.

This chain connects TRBV5-4 to TRBJ2-7; possible D gene TRBD1, 5 bases. The V end was cut by 0 bases, the J end by 0 bases, with 13 bases between. The CDR3 totals 16 residues. The germline V gene encodes CDR1 SGHNT and CDR2 YYREEE (reference sequence). The CDR3 region is CASSLGFGQSSYEQYF. CDR3 sequence (DNA): TGTGCCAGCAGCTTGGGTTTCGGACAAAGCTCCTACGAGCAGTACTTC.

The chain carries TRBV29-1 and TRBJ2-1; the match to TRBD2 covers 7 bases. Germline V CDR1 and CDR2: SQVTM, ANQGSEA. CDR3 length: 13 residues. With V trimmed by 7 bases and J by 5 bases, 8 bases remained unmatched. Written as DNA, the CDR3 is TGCAGCGCCCGGGGGGAAGGAAACAATGAGCAGTTCTTC. Residues: CSARGEGNNEQFF.

The chain uses TRBV2 and TRBJ2-1, with TRBD1 identical over 10 bases. The CDR3 has 14 amino acids. Germline lookup yields CDR1 SNHLY and CDR2 FYNNEI. V shed 6 bases and J 8 bases; nucleotides not matched to a gene: 7. The CDR3 region is CASRGQGFLDEQFF. In nucleotides, the CDR3 is TGTGCCAGCAGGGGACAGGGGTTTCTGGATGAGCAGTTCTTC.

This chain connects TRBV28 to TRBJ2-2; D remains unclear. Germline CDR1 MDHEN, CDR2 SYDVKM. V was cut by 3 bases and J by 6 bases, with 5 bases left in between. This CDR3 region has 12 residues. This chain's CDR3 is CASSFRPGELFF. CDR3 nucleotides: TGTGCCAGCAGTTTTCGTCCCGGGGAGCTGTTTTTT.

V and J are TRBV9 and TRBJ2-3; 8 bases are shared with TRBD2. J lost 6 bases, V lost 0 bases, and 6 bases had no gene match. Germline V lookup: CDR1 SGDLS, CDR2 YYNGEE. CDR3 length equals 15 residues. The DNA of the CDR3 is TGTGCCAGCAGCGTAGGCGGGGGGACCCAGGATACGCAGTATTTT. The encoded protein is CASSVGGGTQDTQYF.

This chain joins TRBV28 and TRBJ1-5, with TRBD1 matching over 7 bases. Germline V gene lookup returns CDR1 MDHEN and CDR2 SYDVKM. With 5 bases clipped from V and 6 bases from J, the junction kept 10 bases outside the gene matches. The CDR3 covers 15 residues. CDR3 sequence: CASSHPRQGSQPQHF. DNA for the CDR3: TGTGCCAGCAGTCACCCTCGACAGGGATCTCAGCCCCAGCATTTT. Full variable domain (outside the CDR3, taken from reference TRBV28 and TRBJ1-5): DVKVTQSSRYLVKRTGEKVFLECVQDMDHENMFWYRQDPGLGLRLIYFSYDVKMKEKGDIPEGYSVSREKKERFSLILESASTNQTSMYLCASSHPRQGSQPQHFGDGTRLSIL.

To note about this clone: Other nucleotide sequences in the sample specify the same CDR3. The rearrangement joins TRBV5-4 to TRBJ1-1; no firm D call. This CDR3 is 12 amino acids long. Germline V gene sequence: CDR1 SGHNT, CDR2 YYREEE (reference sequence). Trimming cost V 0 bases and J 3 bases, with 3 bases left between them. CDR3 residues: CASSLGYTEAFF. Here the CDR3 DNA reads TGTGCCAGCAGCTTGGGGTACACTGAAGCTTTCTTT.

CDR3 DNA: TGTGCCAGCAGTTTAATTCCCCGGGGGCACCAGCATTTT. Protein product: CASSLIPRGHQHF. The V gene is TRBV28, the J gene TRBJ1-5; maybe TRBD1 (6 bases). Germline CDR1 reads MDHEN; CDR2 reads SYDVKM. The CDR3 loop spans 13 amino acids. Trimming left V 2 bases short and J 12 bases short, with 14 bases between.

The chain couples TRBV4-2 to TRBJ2-3; 7 bases line up with TRBD2. J gave up 3 bases and V 4 bases, and 7 bases lay outside the gene matches. CDR1 and CDR2 from the germline V gene are LGHNA and YNFKEQ. The CDR3 is 15 amino acids. CDR3 coding DNA: TGTGCCAGCAGCCCCTACGGGGGAGGGACAGATACGCAGTATTTT. Translated: CASSPYGGGTDTQYF.

This rearrangement joins TRBV27 to TRBJ2-1; 8 positions agree with TRBD2. With 0 bases clipped from V and 5 bases from J, the junction kept 3 bases outside the gene matches. CDR1 and CDR2 from the germline V gene are MNHEY and SMNVEV (reference sequence). CDR3 length: 15 amino acids. This CDR3 reads CASSLSSGINNEQFF. The CDR3 coding sequence is TGTGCCAGCAGTTTATCTAGCGGGATCAACAATGAGCAGTTCTTC.